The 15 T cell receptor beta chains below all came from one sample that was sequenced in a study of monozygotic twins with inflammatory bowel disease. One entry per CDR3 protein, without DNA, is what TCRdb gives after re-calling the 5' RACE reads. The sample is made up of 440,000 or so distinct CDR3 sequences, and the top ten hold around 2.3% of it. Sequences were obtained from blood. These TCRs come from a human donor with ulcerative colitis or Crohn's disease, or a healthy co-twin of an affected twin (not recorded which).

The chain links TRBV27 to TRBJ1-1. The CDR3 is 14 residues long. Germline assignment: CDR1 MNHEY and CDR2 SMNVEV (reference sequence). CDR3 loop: CASSSGFVGTEAFF.

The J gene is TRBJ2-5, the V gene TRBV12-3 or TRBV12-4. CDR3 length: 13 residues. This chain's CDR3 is CASTAYLGETQYF.

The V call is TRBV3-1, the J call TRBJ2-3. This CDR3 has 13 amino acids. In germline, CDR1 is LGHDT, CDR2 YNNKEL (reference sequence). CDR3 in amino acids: CASSHRGTDTQYF.

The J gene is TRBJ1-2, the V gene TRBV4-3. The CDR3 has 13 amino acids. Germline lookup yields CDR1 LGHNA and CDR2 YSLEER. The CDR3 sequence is CASSHRRQYGYTF.

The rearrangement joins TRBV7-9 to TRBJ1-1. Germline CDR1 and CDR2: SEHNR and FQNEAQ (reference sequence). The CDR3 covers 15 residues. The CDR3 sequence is CASSLGQSMNTEAFF.

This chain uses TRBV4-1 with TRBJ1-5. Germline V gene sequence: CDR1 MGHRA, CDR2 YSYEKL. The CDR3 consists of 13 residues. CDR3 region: CASSQVRNQPQHF.

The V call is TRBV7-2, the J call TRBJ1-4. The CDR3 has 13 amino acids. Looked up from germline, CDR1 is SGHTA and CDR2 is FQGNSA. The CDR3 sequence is CASSLAYGEKLFF. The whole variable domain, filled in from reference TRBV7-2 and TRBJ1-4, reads GAGVSQSPSNKVTEKGKDVELRCDPISGHTALYWYRQSLGQGLEFLIYFQGNSAPDKSGLPSDRFSAERTGGSVSTLTIQRTQQEDSAVYLCASSLAYGEKLFFGSGTQLSVL.

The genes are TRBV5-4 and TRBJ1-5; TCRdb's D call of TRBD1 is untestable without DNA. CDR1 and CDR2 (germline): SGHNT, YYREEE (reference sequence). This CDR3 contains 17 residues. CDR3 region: CASSYTTGGWSNQPQHF.

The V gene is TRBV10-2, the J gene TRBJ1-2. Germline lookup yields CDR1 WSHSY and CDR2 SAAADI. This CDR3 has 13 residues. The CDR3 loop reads CASSEGRNYGYTF.

The CDR3 protein is CASSPGQMINRGKNIQYF. The chain joins TRBV11-1 to TRBJ2-4; with no DNA, the TCRdb D assignment of TRBD1 cannot be verified. CDR3 length equals 18 residues. The germline V gene encodes CDR1 SGHAT and CDR2 FQDESV (reference sequence).

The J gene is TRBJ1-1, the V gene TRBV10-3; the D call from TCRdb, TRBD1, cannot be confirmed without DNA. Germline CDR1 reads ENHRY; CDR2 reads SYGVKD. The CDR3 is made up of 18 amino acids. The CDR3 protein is CAISESLSTSGGRTEAFF.

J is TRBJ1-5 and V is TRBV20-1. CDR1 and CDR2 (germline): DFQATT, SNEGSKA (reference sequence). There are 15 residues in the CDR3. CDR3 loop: CSARGPVRRGQPQHF.

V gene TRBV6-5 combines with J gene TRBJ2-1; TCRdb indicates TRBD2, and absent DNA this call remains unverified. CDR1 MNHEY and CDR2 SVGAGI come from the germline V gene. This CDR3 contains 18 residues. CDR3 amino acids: CASSYGRVKAGGHNEQFF.

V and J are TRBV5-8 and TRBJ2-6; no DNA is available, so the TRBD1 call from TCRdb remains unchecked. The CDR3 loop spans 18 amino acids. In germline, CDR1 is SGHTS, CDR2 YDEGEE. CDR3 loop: CASSVTGTKTSGANVLTF.

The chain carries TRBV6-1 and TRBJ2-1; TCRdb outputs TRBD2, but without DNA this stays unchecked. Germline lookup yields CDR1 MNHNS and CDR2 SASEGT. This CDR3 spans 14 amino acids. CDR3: CASGSGGHYNEQFF.